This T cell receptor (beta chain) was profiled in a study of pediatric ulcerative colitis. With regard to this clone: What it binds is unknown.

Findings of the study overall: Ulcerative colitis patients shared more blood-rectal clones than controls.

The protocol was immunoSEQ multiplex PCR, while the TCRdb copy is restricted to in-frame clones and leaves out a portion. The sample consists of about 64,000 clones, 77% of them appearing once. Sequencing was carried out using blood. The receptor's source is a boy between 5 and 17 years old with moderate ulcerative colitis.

Here the CDR3 DNA reads TGCGCCAGCAGCTGGACTAGCGGGGGCCCCACAGATACGCAGTATTTT. It specifies CASSWTSGGPTDTQYF. J is TRBJ2-3 and V is TRBV5-1; 13 nucleotides align to TRBD2. CDR3 length: 16 residues. Germline assignment: CDR1 SGHRS and CDR2 YFSETQ. The J segment lost 2 bases and the V segment lost 3 bases, leaving 3 bases of the junction unmatched.